These T cell receptor beta chains were read from a single sample in a study of T cell repertoires and HLA-DP antigens. Their antigen targets remain unknown. Assay used: immunoSEQ multiplex PCR; TCRdb lists only in-frame clones, some missing. Here the sample spans 65,000 to 95,000 clones, roughly 75% being singletons. Sequencing used CD4+ T cells from PBMCs. The receptors come from a man in his 60s in good health and CMV-seronegative. Both conserved end residues are part of each CDR3.

v_gene: TRBV29-1; j_gene: TRBJ1-2; CDR3aa: CSAAGYGGYTF
v_gene: TRBV7-2; j_gene: TRBJ2-5; CDR3aa: CASSLAEGTGWVTQYF
v_gene: TRBV21-1; j_gene: TRBJ1-5; CDR3aa: CASSNLRTQASNQPQHF
v_gene: TRBV7-2; j_gene: TRBJ1-1; CDR3aa: CASSSTGLKAFF
v_gene: TRBV25-1; j_gene: TRBJ1-2; CDR3aa: CASSGTGANYGYTF
v_gene: TRBV19; j_gene: TRBJ2-7; CDR3aa: CASSIDRATYEQYF
v_gene: TRBV4-1; j_gene: TRBJ1-5; CDR3aa: CASSLGQGFPNQPQHF
v_gene: TRBV10-3; j_gene: TRBJ2-2; CDR3aa: CAISESAAPVAGELFF
v_gene: TRBV29-1; j_gene: TRBJ1-2; CDR3aa: CSVEPRDGYGYTF
v_gene: TRBV4-1; j_gene: TRBJ2-2; CDR3aa: CASSQDRAAGELFF
v_gene: TRBV27; j_gene: TRBJ2-5; CDR3aa: CASSYSSGRGRETQYF
v_gene: TRBV30; j_gene: TRBJ1-6; CDR3aa: CAWSPARYNSPLHF
v_gene: TRBV5-1; j_gene: TRBJ1-5; CDR3aa: CASSPGDSNQPQHF
v_gene: TRBV7-2; j_gene: TRBJ2-2; CDR3aa: CASSVPQGFTGELFF
v_gene: TRBV5-4; j_gene: TRBJ2-5; CDR3aa: CASSSPGIGETQYF
v_gene: TRBV11-2; j_gene: TRBJ1-3; CDR3aa: CASSSYRGGGNTIYF
v_gene: TRBV6-1; j_gene: TRBJ1-4; CDR3aa: CASSPGQIFNEKLFF
v_gene: TRBV11-2; j_gene: TRBJ2-5; CDR3aa: CASTHHPRGMETQYF
v_gene: TRBV9; j_gene: TRBJ1-1; CDR3aa: CASSPSRGGGTEAFF
v_gene: TRBV5-8; j_gene: TRBJ1-2; CDR3aa: CASSLAGYGYTF
v_gene: TRBV4-3; j_gene: TRBJ2-2; CDR3aa: CASKGRTNTGELFF
v_gene: TRBV30; j_gene: TRBJ1-1; CDR3aa: CAWSQGVANEAFF
v_gene: TRBV11-3; j_gene: TRBJ2-1; CDR3aa: CASSLLAGGYNEQFF
v_gene: TRBV11-2; j_gene: TRBJ1-1; CDR3aa: CASSSGVMTEAFF
v_gene: TRBV6-1; j_gene: TRBJ1-3; CDR3aa: CASRRDSNSGNTIYF
v_gene: TRBV7-2; j_gene: TRBJ2-1; CDR3aa: CASSVRQGYNEQFF
v_gene: TRBV6-5; j_gene: TRBJ1-2; CDR3aa: CASSSRRGAGGYTF
v_gene: TRBV6-5; j_gene: TRBJ2-5; CDR3aa: CASRRLAGDETQYF
v_gene: TRBV6-1; j_gene: TRBJ2-3; CDR3aa: CASSEIMATDTQYF
v_gene: TRBV5-1; j_gene: TRBJ2-5; CDR3aa: CASSPLSGAQETQYF
v_gene: TRBV27; j_gene: TRBJ1-6; CDR3aa: CASRGTDNSPLHF
v_gene: TRBV14; j_gene: TRBJ2-3; CDR3aa: CASSPRMAPWGDTQYF
v_gene: TRBV4-3; j_gene: TRBJ2-6; CDR3aa: CASSQDSGANVLTF
v_gene: TRBV7-2; j_gene: TRBJ2-5; CDR3aa: CASSRGGYQETQYF
v_gene: TRBV15; j_gene: TRBJ2-1; CDR3aa: CATSRDRAGNNEQFF